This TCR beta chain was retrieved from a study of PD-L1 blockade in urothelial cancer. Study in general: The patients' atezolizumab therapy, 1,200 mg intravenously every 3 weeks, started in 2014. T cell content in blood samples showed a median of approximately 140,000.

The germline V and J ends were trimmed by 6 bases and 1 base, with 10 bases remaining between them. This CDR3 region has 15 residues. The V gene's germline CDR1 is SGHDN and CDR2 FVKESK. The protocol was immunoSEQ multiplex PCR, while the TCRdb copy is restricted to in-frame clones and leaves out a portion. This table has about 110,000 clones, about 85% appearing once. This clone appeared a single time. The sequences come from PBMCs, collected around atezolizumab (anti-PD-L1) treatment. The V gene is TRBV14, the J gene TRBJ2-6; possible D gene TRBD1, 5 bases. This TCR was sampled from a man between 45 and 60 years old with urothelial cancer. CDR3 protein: CASRPGRSGANVLTF. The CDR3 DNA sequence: TGTGCCAGCAGGCCAGGGCGGTCTGGGGCCAACGTCCTGACTTTC.